This record concerns one TCR beta chain sequence. The entry originates in a study of preoperative IRX-2 immunotherapy in early breast cancer. The treatment was: preoperative locoregional IRX-2 cytokine immunotherapy. Preoperative locoregional IRX-2 cytokine immunotherapy was tested in the phase Ib source study. This table comes from immunoSEQ multiplex PCR, and its TCRdb copy is limited to in-frame clones, with some not included. The table has roughly 23,000 clones, 85% to 90% seen once; the top ten hold about 9.4%. The length of the CDR3 is 13 residues. Germline assignment: CDR1 SGHRS and CDR2 YFSETQ. The V end lost 4 bases, the J end lost 2 bases, and 9 bases lay between the germline ends.

The specimen was tumor tissue, collected after IRX-2 immunotherapy. J is TRBJ2-5 and V is TRBV5-1; D is undetermined. This receptor was obtained from a human donor with breast cancer. Here the CDR3 reads CASSGSKQETQYF. The CDR3 DNA is TGCGCCAGCAGCGGATCAAAGCAAGAGACCCAGTACTTC.